This note documents a single T cell receptor beta chain sequence. Its cognate antigen is unknown. The sample belongs to a study of identical twins. Through template switching, a universal primer site was introduced, and the cDNA contained unique molecular identifiers. TCRdb passed the 5' RACE reads through MiXCR, listing each CDR3 protein once. The table records some 560,000 distinct CDR3 sequences, around a tenth of them present only once. CDR3 size: 14 residues. From germline, CDR1 is DFQATT and CDR2 SNEGSKA (reference sequence). V lost 3 bases, J lost 0 bases, and 2 bases stayed unmatched. Broader study findings: Rather than following the same donors, the conclusions depended on cross-sectional statistical analysis. Out-of-frame beta sequences exhibited a weaker degree of excess twin sharing. Insertions were fewer in abundant cord blood beta clonotypes, whereas memory repertoires showed none of this pattern.

Another study also made use of these data, one on yellow fever vaccine responses in identical twins.

Sequencing was done on a sample of PBMCs. V usage is TRBV20-1 and J usage is TRBJ2-3; TRBD1 matches at 8 bases. The origin of this receptor is a woman in her late teens or twenties in good health. CDR3 DNA sequence: TGCAGTGCTAGGCGGACAGGGAGCACAGATACGCAGTATTTT. It is translated as CSARRTGSTDTQYF.